This is a list of T cell receptor beta chains from one sample in a study of cytomegalovirus exposure and HLA in healthy donors. Produced via immunoSEQ multiplex PCR; TCRdb's table is partial and in-frame only. The table shows 90,000 to 130,000 clones, with 55% to 65% occurring only once. The sequenced sample consisted of PBMCs. The receptors originated from a woman aged 30 to 39 in good health and CMV-seronegative. Both conserved end residues are part of each CDR3. Fields, in order: J gene, D gene, V gene, clone size, CDR3 DNA, CDR3 protein. The D gene is left open where the match is weak. Clone size is given for some rows only: seen once, a few or many times, or a class if the clone is expanded.

>TRBJ1-1|TRBD1|TRBV5-1|.
TGCGCCAGCAGCTTAAGACAGGGCCTGAACACTGAAGCTTTCTTT
CASSLRQGLNTEAFF
>TRBJ1-2|TRBD1|TRBV27|.
TGTGCCAGCAGTTTATGGGATCAGGGGGGTGGCTACACCTTC
CASSLWDQGGGYTF
>TRBJ1-2|.|TRBV4-1|.
TGCGCCAGCAGCCTTACCGACAGCCTTGCTTACTATGGCTACACCTTC
CASSLTDSLAYYGYTF
>TRBJ1-5|.|TRBV7-8|.
TGTGCCAGCAGCTACAGCCTAGGGAGACAGCCCCAGCATTTT
CASSYSLGRQPQHF
>TRBJ2-3|TRBD2|TRBV7-6|.
TGTGCCAGCAGCCGCTGGCTAGCGGGAGATCCAAGCGGCACAGATACGCAGTATTTT
CASSRWLAGDPSGTDTQYF
>TRBJ2-5|.|TRBV2|.
TGTGCCAGCAGCCAAGTAATAGCGGCAACCCAAGAGACCCAGTACTTC
CASSQVIAATQETQYF
>TRBJ1-6|.|TRBV14|.
TGTGCCAGCAGCCTTACGGGAGGACGATCACCCCTCCACTTT
CASSLTGGRSPLHF
>TRBJ2-7|.|TRBV5-8|.
TGTGCCAGCAGCTTGCACAGGGTTAAGACCTACGAGCAGTACTTC
CASSLHRVKTYEQYF
>TRBJ2-7|TRBD2|TRBV5-5|.
TGTGCCAGCAGCTTGGAGGCGGGAGTATCCTACGAGCAGTACTTC
CASSLEAGVSYEQYF
>TRBJ1-2|.|TRBV19|.
TGTGCCAGTAGTATCTCGGGCAGGGACTATGGCTACACCTTC
CASSISGRDYGYTF
>TRBJ2-5|TRBD1|TRBV5-4|.
TGTGCCAGCAGCTCGACAGGGGGCGGCGGGGAGACCCAGTACTTC
CASSSTGGGGETQYF
>TRBJ1-6|TRBD1|TRBV30|few
TGTGCCTGGAGCGGGCCGGACAGGGGCATTTACCCTAGCTCCTATAATTCACCCCTCCACTTT
CAWSGPDRGIYPSSYNSPLHF
>TRBJ2-1|.|TRBV15|.
TGTGCCACCAGCAGAGATCTAAGCGGATCTTACAATGAGCAGTTCTTC
CATSRDLSGSYNEQFF
>TRBJ2-2|.|TRBV7-2|.
TGTGCCAGCAGCTTAGCTAGCACCGGGGAGCTGTTTTTT
CASSLASTGELFF
>TRBJ1-3|.|TRBV9|.
TGTGCCAGCAGCGCAGGGGTTTCTGGAAACACCATATATTTT
CASSAGVSGNTIYF
>TRBJ2-7|TRBD1|TRBV4-2|.
TGTGCCAGCAGTACCGGGACAGCCAGAATAAACGAGCAGTACTTC
CASSTGTARINEQYF
>TRBJ1-5|.|TRBV10-2|.
TGCGCCAGCAGTGTTGGAGTCCATAGCAATCAGCCCCAGCATTTT
CASSVGVHSNQPQHF
>TRBJ1-2|.|TRBV6-5|.
TGTGCCAGCAGTTACGGGGCAGGGAACGGTGGCTACACCTTC
CASSYGAGNGGYTF
>TRBJ2-7|TRBD1|TRBV6-5|.
TGTGCCAGCAGTAGGGACAGGGGGGACTCCTACGAGCAGTACTTC
CASSRDRGDSYEQYF
>TRBJ2-2|.|TRBV7-2|.
TGTGCCAGCAGCTTAGTCCCGGTCCCCGGGGAGCTGTTTTTT
CASSLVPVPGELFF
>TRBJ2-3|.|TRBV5-8|.
TGTGCCAGCAGCTTGCCTAGTGGGAGCACAGATACGCAGTATTTT
CASSLPSGSTDTQYF
>TRBJ2-7|TRBD1|TRBV6-1|few
TGTGCCAGCACCCCGACAGGGACCGTCTACGAGCAGTACTTC
CASTPTGTVYEQYF
>TRBJ2-7|.|TRBV30|.
TGTGCCTGGACTAGGAAGGGGTTTAACGAGCAGTACTTC
CAWTRKGFNEQYF
>TRBJ1-2|TRBD1|TRBV6-6|few
TGTGCCAGCAGTCCGACAGGGGGCATGGCCTATGGCTACACCTTC
CASSPTGGMAYGYTF
>TRBJ2-7|.|TRBV2|.
TGTGCCAGCAGTGGGCAGGAAGGCCACGAGCAGTACTTC
CASSGQEGHEQYF
>TRBJ1-5|TRBD1|TRBV18|.
TGTGCCAGCTCAGGACAGGGGTTTACTCAGCCCCAGCATTTT
CASSGQGFTQPQHF
>TRBJ2-2|TRBD1|TRBV28|.
TGTGCCAGCAGTCCCGGAAACAGGGGGCTCGTCACCGGGGAGCTGTTTTTT
CASSPGNRGLVTGELFF
>TRBJ2-1|.|TRBV2|.
TGTGCCAGCAGAGCCCTCTCCTACAATGAGCAGTTCTTC
CASRALSYNEQFF
>TRBJ2-5|TRBD2|TRBV9|.
TGTGCCAGCAGCGGAGGGGTGGGAGGGCGGGAGACCCAGTACTTC
CASSGGVGGRETQYF
>TRBJ2-7|.|TRBV29-1|.
TGCAGCGTTGTTCCAGATACCTACGAGCAGTACTTC
CSVVPDTYEQYF
>TRBJ1-1|TRBD1|TRBV19|.
TGTGCCAGTAGTATCCGACAGGGATCCATGAACACTGAAGCTTTCTTT
CASSIRQGSMNTEAFF
>TRBJ1-4|TRBD1|TRBV4-1|few
TGCGCCAGCAGCCGCCCGGGACAGGGGGGTGAAAAACTGTTTTTT
CASSRPGQGGEKLFF
>TRBJ1-3|.|TRBV6-1|.
TGTGCCAGCAGTGAAGCGGACTTGTTCTCAGGAAACACCATATATTTT
CASSEADLFSGNTIYF
>TRBJ2-1|TRBD2|TRBV7-3|.
TGTGCCAGCAGCGGGACTAGCGGGAATATCCATGAGCAGTTCTTC
CASSGTSGNIHEQFF
>TRBJ2-5|.|TRBV7-3|.
TGTGCCAGCAGCTTAAATACGGGAGAGACCCAGTACTTC
CASSLNTGETQYF
>TRBJ2-1|.|TRBV4-2|.
TGTGCCAGCAGCCAAGTTACTCAGAGTCTAGGTGTCAATGAGCAGTTCTTC
CASSQVTQSLGVNEQFF
>TRBJ2-1|.|TRBV9|.
TGTGCCAGCAGCGTAGGAGGCGACAATGAGCAGTTCTTC
CASSVGGDNEQFF
>TRBJ2-7|.|TRBV7-9|.
TGTGCCAGCAGCTTGTCTACAGCCTACGAGCAGTACTTC
CASSLSTAYEQYF
>TRBJ2-1|.|TRBV25-1|once
TGTGCCAGCAGTGAGAAGGTACAGGGGGGGGGCAATGAGCAGTTCTTC
CASSEKVQGGGNEQFF
>TRBJ1-2|.|TRBV30|.
TGTGCCTGGAGCGTCCGGGGTGGCTACACCTTC
CAWSVRGGYTF